These 30 T cell receptor beta chains came from one sample sequenced in a study of cytomegalovirus exposure and HLA in healthy donors. The PCR contained 60 Vbeta and 13 Jbeta primers. Measured with immunoSEQ multiplex PCR; TCRdb has only the in-frame clones, and not every one. The sample carries around 97,000 clones, approximately 72% recorded once. Input material: PBMCs. These receptors originate from a woman in her forties or fifties in good health and CMV-seronegative.

The V gene is TRBV28, the J gene TRBJ2-7, with D possibly matching TRBD1 (6 bases). Looked up from germline, CDR1 is MDHEN and CDR2 is SYDVKM. V was shortened by 6 bases and J by 12 bases, with 18 bases between the two germline ends. This CDR3 region has 12 residues. This chain's CDR3 is CASSSAGQSTYF. The CDR3 DNA follows: TGTGCCAGCAGCTCCGCTGGACAGTCTACGTACTTC.

DNA for the CDR3: TGTGCCAGCAGTTACCACGTTAGAAGTTACTACGAGCAGTACTTC. Translation gives CASSYHVRSYYEQYF. The rearrangement joins TRBV6-5 to TRBJ2-5; no reliable D call. Judging by the DNA end, TRBJ2-7 fits better; the J call may be wrong. The CDR3 contains 15 residues. From germline, CDR1 is MNHEY and CDR2 SVGAGI.

This clone was seen more than once but under ten times. The rearrangement joins TRBV27 to TRBJ2-1; TRBD2 matches at 11 bases. Germline V gene lookup returns CDR1 MNHEY and CDR2 SMNVEV (reference sequence). The CDR3 extends over 17 amino acids. With 3 bases clipped from V and 6 bases from J, the junction kept 10 bases outside the gene matches. CDR3 coding DNA: TGTGCCAGCAGTTTTTCCTCGACTAGCGGGACTTCCAATGAGCAGTTCTTC. Its protein is CASSFSSTSGTSNEQFF.

V is TRBV19 and J is TRBJ2-7; D is perhaps TRBD1 (6 bases). V shed 4 bases and J shed 3 bases, with 19 bases lying between them. The CDR3 loop spans 16 amino acids. Germline V gene data show CDR1 as LNHDA and CDR2 as SQIVND (reference sequence). In DNA, the CDR3 is TGTGCCAGTAGTACGATAGGGGGACAAGCCCTCTACGAGCAGTACTTC. This sequence encodes CASSTIGGQALYEQYF.

The chain joins TRBV6-4 to TRBJ1-2, with D maybe TRBD1 (5 bases). This CDR3 has 13 amino acids. Germline loops: CDR1 MRHNA, CDR2 SNTAGT. V lost 0 bases to trimming and J lost 7 bases, with 9 bases between them. CDR3: CASSDSRGFGYTF. The CDR3 DNA reads TGTGCCAGCAGTGACTCCCGGGGGTTTGGCTACACCTTC.

The CDR3 region has the DNA TGTGCCAGCAGCCTGGGACTAGCTTTGAGCACAGATACGCAGTATTTT. This translates into CASSLGLALSTDTQYF. The chain carries TRBV14 and TRBJ2-3, with 9 nucleotides matching TRBD2. Germline V gene data show CDR1 as SGHDN and CDR2 as FVKESK. This CDR3 spans 16 amino acids. Losses at the gene ends were 4 bases for V and 0 bases for J; bases not matched to a gene: 5.

The genes are TRBV12-5 and TRBJ2-7; D may be TRBD2 (5 bases). Germline V CDR1 and CDR2: LGHNT, FRNRAP. The CDR3 runs to 12 residues. Trimming pared 5 bases from V and 2 bases from J, leaving 7 bases between. CDR3 nucleotides: TGTGCTAGTGGTCTAGCTCCCTACGAGCAGTACTTC. Its translation is CASGLAPYEQYF. Drawing the rest from reference TRBV12-5 and TRBJ2-7, the complete variable domain is DARVTQTPRHKVTEMGQEVTMRCQPILGHNTVFWYRQTMMQGLELLAYFRNRAPLDDSGMPKDRFSAEMPDATLATLKIQPSEPRDSAVYFCASGLAPYEQYFGPGTRLTVT.

This chain links TRBV6-5 with TRBJ2-7, with 10 bases aligning to TRBD1. CDR3 length: 15 residues. V lost 0 bases and J lost 4; bases outside the gene matches: 3. Germline V gene lookup returns CDR1 MNHEY and CDR2 SVGAGI. CDR3 sequence (DNA): TGTGCCAGCAGTTACTCGCCGGGACAGGGGTACGAGCAGTACTTC. Protein sequence: CASSYSPGQGYEQYF.

The V and J genes are TRBV6-6 and TRBJ1-3, with 8 positions matching TRBD1. Germline-derived CDR1 and CDR2 are MNHNY and SVGAGI (reference sequence). CDR3 length: 16 residues. The trim removed 3 bases at V and 4 bases at J, leaving 8 bases unmatched. The CDR3 spells CASSYSQGALGNTIYF. The CDR3 coding sequence is TGTGCCAGCAGTTATTCTCAGGGGGCTCTGGGAAACACCATATATTTT.

J is TRBJ2-7 and V is TRBV5-5, with D maybe TRBD2 (5 bases). This CDR3 has 15 amino acids. V was cut by 4 bases and J by 4 bases, with 18 bases left in between. Germline-derived CDR1 and CDR2 are SGHKS and YYEKEE (reference sequence). CDR3 residues: CASSLGLGIGYEQYF. The CDR3 nucleotides read TGTGCCAGCAGCCTAGGACTCGGTATAGGGTACGAGCAGTACTTC. The variable domain in full, completed from reference TRBV5-5 and TRBJ2-7, reads DAGVTQSPTHLIKTRGQQVTLRCSPISGHKSVSWYQQVLGQGPQFIFQYYEKEERGRGNFPDRFSARQFPNYSSELNVNALLLGDSALYLCASSLGLGIGYEQYFGPGTRLTVT.

Only a few counts were recorded for this clone. V is TRBV5-4 and J is TRBJ1-3; D is possibly TRBD1 (5 bases). The CDR3 has 18 amino acids. Germline-derived CDR1 and CDR2 are SGHNT and YYREEE (reference sequence). V was pared by 4 bases and J by 0 bases, with 20 bases between. The CDR3, as DNA: TGTGCCAGCAGCAAGACCCTGACCGGGGGGACCTCTGGAAACACCATATATTTT. This translates into CASSKTLTGGTSGNTIYF.

The chain is built from TRBV2 and TRBJ2-7, with D unresolved. This CDR3 spans 13 amino acids. The V end lost 5 bases, the J end lost 0 bases, and 8 bases lay between the germline ends. Germline assignment: CDR1 SNHLY and CDR2 FYNNEI. The DNA for the CDR3 is TGTGCCAGCAGTATACTAAGCTCCTACGAGCAGTACTTC. Translation gives CASSILSSYEQYF.

The chain has TRBV18 and TRBJ1-1; D is undetermined. Germline CDR1 KGHSH, CDR2 LQKENI. V lost 0 bases and J lost 1, with 9 bases in between. The CDR3 has 15 amino acids. The CDR3 DNA follows: TGTGCCAGCTCACCACCGGGGAGCGCGAACACTGAAGCTTTCTTT. Its protein is CASSPPGSANTEAFF.

The chain recombines TRBV7-2 with TRBJ2-1; 10 bases align to TRBD2. J lost 7 bases, V lost 3 bases, and 6 bases had no gene match. Per the germline V gene, CDR1 is SGHTA and CDR2 is FQGNSA. The CDR3 runs 15 residues. The CDR3 here is CASSFSIAGGNEQFF. In DNA, the CDR3 is TGTGCCAGCAGCTTTAGTATAGCGGGAGGAAATGAGCAGTTCTTC. Using reference TRBV7-2 and TRBJ2-1 for the parts outside the CDR3, the full variable domain is GAGVSQSPSNKVTEKGKDVELRCDPISGHTALYWYRQSLGQGLEFLIYFQGNSAPDKSGLPSDRFSAERTGGSVSTLTIQRTQQEDSAVYLCASSFSIAGGNEQFFGPGTRLTVL.

The rearrangement joins TRBV9 to TRBJ1-3; 9 bases are shared with TRBD1. V lost 3 bases and J lost 4; bases outside the gene matches: 5. This CDR3 region has 15 residues. Per germline, CDR1 SGDLS and CDR2 YYNGEE. CDR3 nucleotide sequence: TGTGCCAGCAGCGCGGGACAGGGCCCAGGAAACACCATATATTTT. Translation gives CASSAGQGPGNTIYF.

This clone was picked up one time. The chain has TRBV4-1 and TRBJ2-7; 7 bases align to TRBD1. The length of the CDR3 is 16 residues. Germline CDR1 reads MGHRA; CDR2 reads YSYEKL. The J segment lost 0 bases and the V segment lost 3 bases, leaving 8 bases of the junction unmatched. The CDR3 protein is CASSQNRDSGSYEQYF. CDR3 DNA sequence: TGCGCCAGCAGCCAGAACCGGGACAGCGGCTCCTACGAGCAGTACTTC.

This rearrangement joins TRBV7-2 to TRBJ2-5; a possible D gene is TRBD2 (5 bases). V lost 5 bases and J lost 5, with 15 bases in between. The CDR3 has 14 residues. CDR1 and CDR2 from the germline V gene are SGHTA and FQGNSA. CDR3: CASSPTVLGETQYF. CDR3 nucleotides: TGTGCCAGCAGCCCCACAGTACTAGGGGAGACCCAGTACTTC.

This rearrangement joins TRBV14 to TRBJ2-5; D is uncertain. The J call may be incorrect, as the DNA end agrees better with TRBJ2-7. The CDR3 runs to 11 residues. Germline V gene lookup returns CDR1 SGHDN and CDR2 FVKESK. The CDR3 DNA reads TGTGCCAGCAGCCTCCCCTACGAGCAGTACTTC. Protein product: CASSLPYEQYF.

The V call is TRBV2, the J call TRBJ2-3, with 7 bases aligning to TRBD1. The V segment lost 5 bases and the J segment 4 bases; nucleotides outside the gene matches: 9. Germline-derived CDR1 and CDR2 are SNHLY and FYNNEI. This CDR3 spans 15 amino acids. The CDR3 protein is CASSQQGIPSDTQYF. CDR3 bases: TGTGCCAGCAGTCAACAGGGGATTCCCTCAGATACGCAGTATTTT.

The sample holds one count of this clone. CDR3 in DNA: TGTGCCAGCAGCTTAAAAGCGGGGGGATTCAATGAGCAGTTCTTC. Translation gives CASSLKAGGFNEQFF. The chain joins TRBV11-2 to TRBJ2-1; 9 bases line up with TRBD2. The germline CDR1 and CDR2 sequences are SGHAT and FQNNGV. J was trimmed by 6 bases and V by 2 bases; bases with no gene match: 5. The CDR3 has 15 residues.

The V gene is TRBV10-1, the J gene TRBJ2-5; 11 bases line up with TRBD1. CDR1 and CDR2 (germline): WNHNN, SYGVQD (reference sequence). The CDR3 is 14 amino acids. The V and J ends lost 2 bases and 11 bases, in that order; junction bases with no gene match: 7. The CDR3 protein is CASSEGQGAWEQYF. The CDR3 DNA reads TGCGCCAGCAGTGAGGGACAGGGGGCCTGGGAGCAGTACTTC.

The chain uses TRBV6-6 and TRBJ1-2; perhaps TRBD1 as D (5 bases). CDR3 length: 14 amino acids. With 6 bases removed from V and 2 bases from J, the gap between germline ends came to 13 bases. Germline-derived CDR1 and CDR2 are MNHNY and SVGAGI (reference sequence). In nucleotides, the CDR3 is TGTGCCAGCAGGCAATCCGGACAAAACTATGGCTACACCTTC. Translated, it gives CASRQSGQNYGYTF.

This clone has a single count. The chain is built from TRBV6-1 and TRBJ2-2; 11 bases map to TRBD2. The CDR3 extends over 17 amino acids. Germline V gene lookup returns CDR1 MNHNS and CDR2 SASEGT. V lost 6 bases and J lost 5; bases outside the gene matches: 11. CDR3 residues: CASREITSGRGTGELFF. The CDR3 DNA reads TGTGCCAGCAGGGAAATAACTAGCGGGAGAGGGACCGGGGAGCTGTTTTTT.

The CDR3 reads CASSFYGTSTGELFF. The CDR3 nucleotides read TGTGCCAGCAGCTTTTATGGGACATCTACCGGGGAGCTGTTTTTT. This chain connects TRBV5-4 to TRBJ2-2; possibly TRBD1 for D (6 bases). The germline gives CDR1 SGHNT, CDR2 YYREEE (reference sequence). Trimming stripped 2 bases from V and 5 bases from J, with 13 bases between. The CDR3 length is 15 residues. The complete variable domain, with remaining parts taken from reference TRBV5-4 and TRBJ2-2, reads ETGVTQSPTHLIKTRGQQVTLRCSSQSGHNTVSWYQQALGQGPQFIFQYYREEENGRGNFPPRFSGLQFPNYSSELNVNALELDDSALYLCASSFYGTSTGELFFGEGSRLTVL.

The CDR3 region has the DNA TGTGCCAGCAGCAAACCGGGACTAGTGGGGACCCAGTACTTC. Encoded protein: CASSKPGLVGTQYF. This chain connects TRBV11-3 to TRBJ2-5; TRBD2 aligns across 8 bases. Germline V gene lookup returns CDR1 SGHNT and CDR2 YENEEA. J gave up 7 bases and V 5 bases, and 9 bases lay outside the gene matches. The CDR3 consists of 14 residues. Full variable domain (rest looked up from reference TRBV11-3 and TRBJ2-5): EAGVVQSPRYKIIEKKQPVAFWCNPISGHNTLYWYLQNLGQGPELLIRYENEEAVDDSQLPKDRFSAERLKGVDSTLKIQPAELGDSAVYLCASSKPGLVGTQYFGPGTRLLVL.

There are a few counts of this clone. The rearrangement joins TRBV4-3 to TRBJ2-1; TRBD2 agrees at 10 bases. The CDR3 totals 16 residues. CDR1 and CDR2 from the germline V gene are LGHNA and YSLEER. Trimming removed 1 base from V and 4 bases from J; junction bases left unmatched: 4. The CDR3 region is CASSQASGRSYNEQFF. The CDR3 bases are TGCGCCAGCAGCCAAGCTAGCGGGAGATCGTACAATGAGCAGTTCTTC.

The chain carries TRBV28 and TRBJ1-2; 8 bases line up with TRBD1. This CDR3 spans 16 amino acids. Trimming cost V 0 bases and J 5 bases; bases outside gene matches: 8. Germline CDR1 and CDR2: MDHEN and SYDVKM. The CDR3 coding sequence is TGTGCCAGCAGTTTATGGGCAGGGGGCTTAGGGTATGGCTACACCTTC. As protein: CASSLWAGGLGYGYTF.

This sequence joins TRBV27 and TRBJ1-1; 9 nucleotides agree with TRBD1. This CDR3 has 17 residues. J gave up 3 bases and V 0 bases, and 8 bases lay outside the gene matches. CDR1 and CDR2 (germline): MNHEY, SMNVEV (reference sequence). The CDR3 DNA reads as TGTGCCAGCAGTTTATCACTAGGGGGACAGGGATACACTGAAGCTTTCTTT. Translated, it gives CASSLSLGGQGYTEAFF.

The rearrangement uses TRBV6-1 and TRBJ1-1, with 7 positions matching TRBD1. V lost 5 bases, J lost 3 bases, and 6 bases stayed unmatched. The CDR3 is made up of 14 amino acids. Germline values: CDR1 MNHNS, CDR2 SASEGT. CDR3 bases: TGTGCCAGCAGTCTCAGGGGGTGGGACACTGAAGCTTTCTTT. Translation: CASSLRGWDTEAFF.

The chain couples TRBV14 to TRBJ1-1; a weak D match, TRBD1 (5 bases). CDR3 size: 13 residues. Germline V gives CDR1 SGHDN, CDR2 FVKESK. V was cut by 3 bases and J by 1 base, with 6 bases left in between. The CDR3 DNA reads TGTGCCAGCAGCCAGGGGCCGAACACTGAAGCTTTCTTT. The encoded protein is CASSQGPNTEAFF.